Presented here are 7 T cell receptor beta chains from one specimen sequenced in a study of control samples from healthy donors and cancer patients. Here immunoSEQ multiplex PCR was the method, and the copy in TCRdb shows in-frame clones only, minus some. This sample carries 95,000 to 130,000 clones, 80% to 90% of them seen once, and the ten largest clones take 1.1%. Sequenced sample: PBMCs. All receptors come from a woman in her forties or fifties with colorectal cancer.

V and J are TRBV6-5 and TRBJ1-6; TRBD1 is a possible D gene (5 bases). Deletions cut 8 bases from V and 8 bases from J, with 13 bases between. Germline V gives CDR1 MNHEY, CDR2 SVGAGI. This CDR3 is 13 amino acids long. As DNA, the CDR3 is TGTGCCAGCTCGCCGGGGGATGATTCACCCCTCCACTTT. As protein: CASSPGDDSPLHF.

The chain is built from TRBV10-3 and TRBJ1-2; maybe TRBD1 (5 bases). Germline CDR1 is ENHRY and CDR2 is SYGVKD. CDR3 length: 14 amino acids. V was cut by 0 bases and J by 4 bases, with 9 bases left in between. The CDR3 region is CAISESGATYGYTF. The CDR3 DNA reads TGTGCCATCAGTGAGTCAGGGGCAACCTATGGCTACACCTTC.

This clone was observed once. V is TRBV30 and J is TRBJ2-1; 16 positions agree with TRBD2. The CDR3 contains 16 residues. V gave up 1 base and J gave up 10 bases; unmatched junction bases: 7. Germline V gene lookup returns CDR1 GTSNPN and CDR2 SVGIG (reference sequence). CDR3 in amino acids: CAWSEPGLAGGVEQFF. The CDR3, as DNA: TGTGCCTGGAGTGAGCCGGGACTAGCGGGGGGGGTCGAGCAGTTCTTC. The full variable domain, rest sourced from reference TRBV30 and TRBJ2-1, is SQTIHQWPATLVQPVGSPLSLECTVEGTSNPNLYWYRQAAGRGLQLLFYSVGIGQISSEVPQNLSASRPQDRQFILSSKKLLLSDSGFYLCAWSEPGLAGGVEQFFGPGTRLTVL.

This clone has just a few counts. CDR3 residues: CASKEEGANEKLFF. The CDR3 DNA reads TGTGCCTCGAAGGAAGAGGGGGCGAATGAAAAACTGTTTTTT. The chain carries TRBV10-3 and TRBJ1-4; 7 bases match TRBD1. V lost 11 bases, J lost 5 bases, and 11 bases stayed unmatched. The CDR3 totals 14 residues. CDR1 is ENHRY, CDR2 SYGVKD, per germline.

This rearrangement joins TRBV10-3 to TRBJ2-1; 10 positions agree with TRBD2. The germline gives CDR1 ENHRY, CDR2 SYGVKD. The trim removed 4 bases at V and 3 bases at J, leaving 3 bases unmatched. The CDR3 is 15 residues long. The CDR3 region has the DNA TGTGCCATCAGTGTCAGCGGGGGGGGCTACAATGAGCAGTTCTTC. Translation gives CAISVSGGGYNEQFF.

The J gene is TRBJ2-3, the V gene TRBV5-8; 12 bases align to TRBD1. Germline CDR1 SGHTS, CDR2 YDEGEE. With 4 bases clipped from V and 6 bases from J, the junction kept 6 bases outside the gene matches. The CDR3 length is 15 residues. The CDR3 here is CASSGGTGGGDTQYF. The DNA for the CDR3 is TGTGCCAGCAGCGGCGGGACAGGGGGCGGGGATACGCAGTATTTT.

This clone showed up just once. The CDR3 DNA reads TGCAGCTCAAGAGGGACTAGCCGTGGCAGTGAGCAGTTCTTC. Translating gives CSSRGTSRGSEQFF. V usage is TRBV29-1 and J usage is TRBJ2-1; 9 bases match TRBD2. V dropped 8 bases and J dropped 9; count of bases not matched to a gene: 14. Germline V CDR1 and CDR2: SQVTM, ANQGSEA. CDR3 size: 14 residues.